This is a list of T cell receptor beta chains from one sample in a study of blood T cells in healthy people across ages. TCRdb reanalysed the 5' RACE reads using MiXCR and keeps one entry per CDR3 protein. Of about 780,000 distinct CDR3 sequences detected, approximately 24% appear once; the ten largest clones hold about 3%. The same data also contributed to another study, on T cells of mothers and their children.

Specimen: blood. All receptors derive from a boy younger than 18 in good health. CDR3s include the opening cysteine and the closing phenylalanine or tryptophan. A D gene is named only where the DNA matches it firmly. Size is omitted from some rows. Given values are once, few, many or a class for expanded clones.

d_gene	v_gene	j_gene	abundance	CDR3aa	CDR3nt
NA	TRBV5-5	TRBJ2-5	NA	CASSLELKTQYF	TGTGCCAGCAGCTTGGAGCTAAAGACCCAGTACTTC
TRBD2	TRBV25-1	TRBJ2-7	NA	CASSQEGYERGFATKQYF	TGTGCCAGCAGTCAAGAGGGATACGAGCGGGGGTTTGCTACGAAGCAGTACTTC
NA	TRBV20-1	TRBJ2-5	few	CSATAAQETQYF	TGCAGTGCTACGGCAGCCCAAGAGACCCAGTACTTC
NA	TRBV10-3	TRBJ2-6	few	CATGSGANVLTF	TGTGCCACCGGCTCTGGGGCCAACGTCCTGACTTTC
TRBD2	TRBV29-1	TRBJ2-2	NA	CSVGLAGGAHSGELLF	TGCAGCGTTGGACTAGCGGGGGGTGCCCATTCCGGGGAGCTGTTATTT
NA	TRBV7-9	TRBJ2-2	NA	CASSLGDGELFF	TGTGCCAGCAGCTTAGGTGACGGGGAGCTGTTTTTT
NA	TRBV7-6	TRBJ2-5	few	CASSLGLRDSKKETQYF	TGTGCCAGCAGCTTAGGCCTCCGGGACTCGAAGAAAGAGACCCAGTACTTC
NA	TRBV10-3	TRBJ1-1	NA	CAISVSTGLTEAFF	TGTGCCATCAGTGTATCAACAGGGCTCACTGAAGCTTTCTTT
TRBD2	TRBV20-1	TRBJ2-5	few	CRASVSLAGGGVETQYF	TGCAGGGCTAGTGTATCCTTAGCGGGGGGCGGTGTGGAGACCCAGTACTTC
NA	TRBV27	TRBJ1-4	few	CARPPKGTEDSTNEKLFF	TGTGCCAGACCCCCCAAGGGAACAGAAGATTCAACTAATGAAAAACTGTTTTTT
TRBD2	TRBV7-3	TRBJ2-2	NA	CASSSSGGTTTGELFF	TGTGCCAGCAGCTCCTCGGGGGGTACAACGACCGGGGAGCTGTTTTTT
TRBD1	TRBV19	TRBJ2-7	NA	CASRTTGTGDYEQYF	TGTGCCAGTAGAACCACCGGGACAGGAGACTACGAGCAGTACTTC
NA	TRBV12-3/TRBV12-4	TRBJ2-2	NA	CASSFTGELSF	TGTGCCAGCAGTTTCACCGGGGAGCTGTCTTTT
NA	TRBV28	TRBJ2-5	few	CASSATGRDQETQYF	TGTGCCAGCAGCGCGACAGGCCGAGACCAAGAGACCCAGTACTTC
TRBD1	TRBV29-1	TRBJ1-1	few	CSVVRDDRGNTEAFF	TGCAGCGTTGTCCGAGACGACAGGGGGAACACTGAAGCTTTCTTT
TRBD1	TRBV9	TRBJ1-2	few	CASSVGTGGANYGYTF	TGTGCCAGCAGCGTAGGTACAGGGGGAGCTAACTATGGCTACACCTTC
TRBD1	TRBV4-1	TRBJ1-6	NA	CASSQDQGQYNSPLHF	TGCGCCAGCAGCCAAGATCAGGGACAGTATAATTCACCCCTCCACTTT
NA	TRBV9	TRBJ2-6	once	CASSVDMAGAYSGANVLTF	TGTGCCAGCAGCGTAGATATGGCAGGGGCCTACTCTGGGGCCAACGTCCTGACTTTC
NA	TRBV1	TRBJ2-1	NA	CTSSHRDTGTSGGKYNEQFF	TGCACCAGCAGCCATCGTGACACCGGGACTAGCGGGGGGAAGTACAATGAGCAGTTCTTC
NA	TRBV13	TRBJ2-5	few	CASSTGLPTETQYF	TGTGCCAGCAGCACCGGACTACCGACAGAGACCCAGTACTTC
TRBD2	TRBV6-2/TRBV6-3	TRBJ2-7	NA	CASSPSSSGGRNEQYF	TGTGCCAGCAGCCCCTCCTCTAGCGGGGGGCGCAACGAGCAGTACTTC
TRBD1	TRBV4-1	TRBJ1-1	few	CASSPPGDRASLHTEAFF	TGCGCCAGCAGCCCCCCCGGGGACAGGGCTAGTTTGCACACTGAAGCTTTCTTT
NA	TRBV5-1	TRBJ1-1	few	CASKGTGMNTEAFF	TGCGCCAGCAAAGGGACGGGAATGAACACTGAAGCTTTCTTT
NA	TRBV20-1	TRBJ2-1	few	CSARDILALNEQFF	TGCAGTGCTAGAGATATCCTAGCCCTAAATGAGCAGTTCTTC
NA	TRBV28	TRBJ2-4	NA	CASSSPSGALAKNIQYF	TGTGCCAGCAGTTCCCCTTCGGGCGCCTTAGCCAAAAACATTCAGTACTTC
TRBD1	TRBV7-2	TRBJ2-7	NA	CASSSQGAIEQYF	TGTGCCAGCAGCTCACAGGGGGCGATTGAGCAGTACTTC
TRBD1	TRBV12-3/TRBV12-4	TRBJ2-5	once	CASSSDNYRGLGETQYF	TGTGCCAGCAGTTCGGATAATTACAGGGGGCTCGGGGAGACCCAGTACTTC
TRBD1	TRBV24-1	TRBJ1-4	NA	CASKRPDRDPTNEKLFF	TGTGCCTCAAAAAGACCAGACAGGGATCCAACTAATGAAAAACTGTTTTTT
NA	TRBV28	TRBJ1-3	few	CASSLSAGRVKNTIYF	TGTGCCAGCAGTTTATCCGCAGGGAGGGTCAAAAACACCATATATTTT
TRBD1	TRBV29-1	TRBJ1-2	NA	CSVKGGAGYGYTF	TGCAGCGTAAAAGGGGGCGCGGGCTATGGCTACACCTTC
TRBD1	TRBV2	TRBJ1-6	NA	CAIHAKGQPRSPLHF	TGTGCCATCCATGCGAAGGGACAGCCACGCTCACCCCTCCACTTT
TRBD2	TRBV12-3/TRBV12-4	TRBJ2-6	NA	CASSSTKTSGGTGANVLTF	TGTGCCAGCAGCTCTACTAAGACTAGCGGGGGGACTGGGGCCAACGTCCTGACTTTC
NA	TRBV4-1	TRBJ1-1	few	CASRIKRGGVNTEAFF	TGCGCCAGCAGGATAAAACGGGGAGGGGTAAACACTGAAGCTTTCTTT
NA	TRBV16	TRBJ2-1	few	CASSQFGSGRNEQFF	TGTGCCAGCAGCCAATTTGGGTCAGGGAGGAATGAGCAGTTCTTC
NA	TRBV20-1	TRBJ1-1	few	CSARPDSDTEAFF	TGCAGTGCTAGACCCGACAGCGACACTGAAGCTTTCTTT
TRBD2	TRBV5-1	TRBJ2-3	few	CASRESGGAPDTQYF	TGCGCCAGCAGGGAAAGCGGGGGGGCCCCAGATACGCAGTATTTT
NA	TRBV4-2	TRBJ1-5	NA	CASSQELQDFNQPQHF	TGTGCCAGCAGCCAAGAGTTGCAGGACTTCAATCAGCCCCAGCATTTT
NA	TRBV4-1	TRBJ2-5	many	CASSHSRGETQYF	TGCGCCAGCAGCCATAGTCGAGGGGAGACCCAGTACTTC
NA	TRBV3-1	TRBJ2-7	few	CASSQGKRSYEQYF	TGTGCCAGCAGCCAAGGTAAGAGGTCCTACGAGCAGTACTTC
TRBD1	TRBV28	TRBJ2-7	few	CASEPRGQGSDEQYF	TGTGCCAGCGAACCTAGAGGACAGGGCTCCGACGAGCAGTACTTC
NA	TRBV3-1	TRBJ2-7	NA	CASSPSSGAYEQYF	TGTGCCAGCAGCCCGTCATCGGGGGCCTACGAGCAGTACTTC
NA	TRBV5-1	TRBJ1-6	few	CASSSGLLQGDPLHF	TGCGCCAGCAGCTCCGGGCTTCTCCAAGGGGACCCCCTCCACTTT
TRBD2	TRBV9	TRBJ2-2	NA	CASSVPSGGIVTGELFF	TGTGCCAGCAGCGTACCTAGCGGGGGGATCGTCACCGGGGAGCTGTTTTTT
NA	TRBV7-9	TRBJ1-6	NA	CASSPQGRDHINSPLHF	TGTGCCAGCAGCCCCCAAGGACGAGACCATATAAATTCACCCCTCCACTTT
NA	TRBV6-6	TRBJ1-2	few	CASQTAHYGYTF	TGTGCCAGCCAGACAGCGCACTATGGCTACACCTTC
NA	TRBV27	TRBJ1-1	once	CASSLRPSTEAFF	TGTGCCAGCAGTCTCAGGCCCTCCACTGAAGCTTTCTTT
NA	TRBV9	TRBJ2-5	few	CASSVGGTYETQYF	TGTGCCAGCAGCGTAGGTGGGACATACGAGACCCAGTACTTC
NA	TRBV21-1	TRBJ2-2	few	CASSKDYRQGGTGELFF	TGTGCCAGCAGCAAAGACTACCGACAGGGAGGCACCGGGGAGCTGTTTTTT
TRBD2	TRBV9	TRBJ2-1	NA	CASSAERLARSYNEQFF	TGTGCCAGCAGCGCGGAACGACTAGCTCGATCCTACAATGAGCAGTTCTTC
NA	TRBV7-9	TRBJ2-5	NA	CASSFTGLVQETQYF	TGTGCCAGCAGCTTTACAGGTCTAGTACAAGAGACCCAGTACTTC
TRBD2	TRBV2	TRBJ2-1	NA	CASSPEASGYNEQFF	TGTGCCAGCAGCCCCGAGGCTAGCGGATACAATGAGCAGTTCTTC
NA	TRBV12-3/TRBV12-4	TRBJ1-4	NA	CASSLGARGNEKLFF	TGTGCCAGCAGTTTAGGGGCCAGGGGCAACGAAAAACTGTTTTTT
NA	TRBV30	TRBJ1-6	few	CAWRAGGAGSPLHF	TGTGCCTGGAGGGCCGGGGGCGCAGGGTCACCCCTCCACTTT